Following are 12 T cell receptor beta chains from one sample sequenced in a study of follicular helper T cells after annual influenza vaccination. The protocol was immunoSEQ multiplex PCR, while the TCRdb copy is restricted to in-frame clones and leaves out a portion. Of under 1,500 clones listed, roughly 60% are singletons. Time point of the sample: 2015-2016 season, 7 days after influenza vaccination. This specimen consisted of CXCR5+ CD38+ circulating T follicular helper cells from blood, obtained 7 days after influenza vaccination. The subset here: circulating Tfh, non-naive CD4+CXCR5+PD-1+ (ICOS+CD38+ or ICOS-CD38-). These receptor sequences come from an adult who received the influenza vaccine.

This clone was observed a few times. The CDR3 DNA reads as TGTGCCAGCAGCGCCAGCCCCTACGAGCAGTACTTC. Its protein is CASSASPYEQYF. The rearrangement joins TRBV7-2 to TRBJ2-7; no definite D call. The CDR3 contains 12 residues. The V gene's germline CDR1 is SGHTA and CDR2 FQGNSA. V shed 5 bases and J shed 2 bases, with 7 bases lying between them. Complete variable domain (other parts from reference TRBV7-2 and TRBJ2-7): GAGVSQSPSNKVTEKGKDVELRCDPISGHTALYWYRQSLGQGLEFLIYFQGNSAPDKSGLPSDRFSAERTGGSVSTLTIQRTQQEDSAVYLCASSASPYEQYFGPGTRLTVT.

V is TRBV2 and J is TRBJ2-7; D is unclear. Germline CDR1 reads SNHLY; CDR2 reads FYNNEI. Trimming took 4 bases from V and 1 from J, leaving 8 bases between them. The CDR3 sequence is 13 residues long. CDR3: CASSVPLSYEQYF. The CDR3 DNA follows: TGTGCCAGCAGTGTTCCACTTTCCTACGAGCAGTACTTC. The complete variable domain, with remaining parts taken from reference TRBV2 and TRBJ2-7, reads EPEVTQTPSHQVTQMGQEVILRCVPISNHLYFYWYRQILGQKVEFLVSFYNNEISEKSEIFDDQFSVERPDGSNFTLKIRSTKLEDSAMYFCASSVPLSYEQYFGPGTRLTVT.

This rearrangement joins TRBV6-1 to TRBJ1-2, with D uncertain. V shed 4 bases and J shed 0 bases, with 9 bases lying between them. The CDR3 is 14 amino acids. Germline CDR1 MNHNS, CDR2 SASEGT. This CDR3 is CASSGDTTNYGYTF. The DNA of the CDR3 is TGTGCCAGCAGTGGTGACACAACTAACTATGGCTACACCTTC.

The chain employs TRBV28 and TRBJ2-4; D remains unclear. The CDR3 loop spans 12 amino acids. Trimming pared 5 bases from V and 9 bases from J, leaving 11 bases between. Germline V gene data show CDR1 as MDHEN and CDR2 as SYDVKM. The CDR3 DNA is TGTGCCAGCAGTACTGGTTTTAGCATTCAGTACTTC. It translates to CASSTGFSIQYF.

J is TRBJ2-1 and V is TRBV7-3; D remains unclear. CDR3 length: 14 residues. The germline V gene has CDR1 SGHTA and CDR2 FQGTGA. The V end lost 2 bases, the J end lost 3 bases, and 8 bases lay between the germline ends. This CDR3 is CASSLQTDYNEQFF. The CDR3 DNA is TGTGCCAGCAGCTTACAGACGGACTACAATGAGCAGTTCTTC.

The genes are TRBV7-2 and TRBJ2-7, with D unclear. CDR1 and CDR2 from the germline V gene are SGHTA and FQGNSA. The V and J ends lost 5 bases and 4 bases respectively, with 9 bases between them. The CDR3 consists of 12 residues. The CDR3 bases are TGTGCCAGCAGCCAGAGCCCTTACGAGCAGTACTTC. This translates into CASSQSPYEQYF.

The table lists this clone with a few counts. The gene calls are TRBV27 and TRBJ2-3; TRBD1 agrees at 12 bases. Trimming cost V 6 bases and J 3 bases; bases outside gene matches: 4. CDR1 MNHEY and CDR2 SMNVEV come from the germline V gene (reference sequence). The CDR3 runs 15 residues. CDR3 bases: TGTGCCAGCAGGGGACAGGGGGCGCGGACAGATACGCAGTATTTT. Translated, it gives CASRGQGARTDTQYF.

Points on this clone: The sample has other DNA sequences that encode this CDR3 too. The DNA for the CDR3 is TGTGCCAGCAGCCGGGGACAGGGCGGGGGCTACACCTTC. It specifies CASSRGQGGGYTF. The V call is TRBV28, the J call TRBJ1-2, with TRBD1 identical over 9 bases. The germline gives CDR1 MDHEN, CDR2 SYDVKM. The CDR3 runs 13 residues. V shed 6 bases and J 8 bases; nucleotides not matched to a gene: 7.

V usage is TRBV6-1 and J usage is TRBJ1-5, with D unresolved. The CDR3 is made up of 13 amino acids. Germline values: CDR1 MNHNS, CDR2 SASEGT. V dropped 4 bases and J dropped 6 bases, with 10 bases sitting between them. DNA of the CDR3: TGTGCCAGCAGTGGGTTGGAGAGTCAGCCCCAGCATTTT. Translation: CASSGLESQPQHF.

V is TRBV7-8 and J is TRBJ2-7; 8 bases are a match to TRBD2. Germline V gene lookup returns CDR1 SGHVS and CDR2 FQNEAQ. Trimming took 4 bases from V and 0 from J; bases not matched to a gene: 11. CDR3 length: 17 amino acids. The chain's CDR3 is CASSWRGAGDLSYEQYF. The DNA for the CDR3 is TGTGCCAGCAGCTGGAGGGGAGCGGGAGATCTCTCCTACGAGCAGTACTTC.

The chain couples TRBV7-3 to TRBJ1-1, with D perhaps TRBD1 (6 bases). The germline CDR1 and CDR2 sequences are SGHTA and FQGTGA. V dropped 5 bases and J dropped 1 base, with 8 bases sitting between them. CDR3 length: 13 residues. The CDR3 DNA is TGTGCCAGCAGCGAGGGGGGGAACACTGAAGCTTTCTTT. Its protein is CASSEGGNTEAFF.

This clone was recorded only once. In DNA form, the CDR3 reads TGTGCCAGCAGCCAAGTTGGGGGTGGGGTCGGAGAGACCCAGTACTTC. Protein sequence: CASSQVGGGVGETQYF. The chain combines TRBV14 with TRBJ2-5; D may match TRBD1 or TRBD2 (5 bases each). Germline CDR1 is SGHDN and CDR2 is FVKESK. The CDR3 contains 16 residues. V lost 1 base and J 4 bases, leaving 16 bases between the germline ends. The full variable domain, with the rest looked up from reference TRBV14 and TRBJ2-5, is EAGVTQFPSHSVIEKGQTVTLRCDPISGHDNLYWYRRVMGKEIKFLLHFVKESKQDESGMPNNRFLAERTGGTYSTLKVQPAELEDSGVYFCASSQVGGGVGETQYFGPGTRLLVL.